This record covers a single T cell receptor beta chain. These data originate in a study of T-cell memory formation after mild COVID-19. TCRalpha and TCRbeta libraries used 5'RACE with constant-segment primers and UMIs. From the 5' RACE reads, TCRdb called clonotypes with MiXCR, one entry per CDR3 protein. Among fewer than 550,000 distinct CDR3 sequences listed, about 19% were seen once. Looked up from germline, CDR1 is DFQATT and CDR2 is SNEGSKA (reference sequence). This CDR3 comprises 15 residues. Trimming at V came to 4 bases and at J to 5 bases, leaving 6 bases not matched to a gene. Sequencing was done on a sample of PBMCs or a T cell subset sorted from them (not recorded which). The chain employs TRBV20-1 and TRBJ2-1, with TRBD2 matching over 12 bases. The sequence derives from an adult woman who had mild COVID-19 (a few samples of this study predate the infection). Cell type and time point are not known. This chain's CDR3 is CSATIRLAGDNEQFF. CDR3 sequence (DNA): TGCAGTGCTACCATCCGACTAGCGGGAGACAATGAGCAGTTCTTC.